Following are 20 T cell receptor beta chains from one sample sequenced in a study of post-analysis software for immune sequencing data (dated by TCRdb to the mid-2010s). Their antigens are not known. Overall study results and their limits: About 5 TRBV segments, including TRBV5-6, TRBV5-1 and TRBV20-1, were significantly more frequent in patients than controls.

The library came from PCR. The data were produced on an Illumina HiSeq 2500. To reduce PCR and sequencing biases, unique molecular identifiers were incorporated into the TCR beta cDNA libraries. TCRdb's own reprocessing of the public reads used fastp at Q25 and MiXCR and kept productive beta chains. Identical CDR3 protein sequences are pooled into one entry, listed with their most common genes and DNA. The sample yields fewer than 900,000 distinct CDR3 sequences; 46% were counted once. 4.9% of the sample rests with the top ten. The sequenced sample consisted of blood. These receptors originate from a girl aged 5 to 17 with multiple sclerosis.

This chain uses TRBV6-6 with TRBJ2-7; D is possibly TRBD1 or TRBD2 (6 bases each). This CDR3 contains 15 residues. Per the germline V gene, CDR1 is MNHNY and CDR2 is SVGAGI (reference sequence). The V end lost 7 bases, the J end lost 3 bases, and 19 bases lay between the germline ends. The CDR3 spells CASNLDHGGGYEQYF. Here the CDR3 DNA reads TGTGCCAGCAACCTTGACCACGGAGGGGGCTACGAGCAGTACTTC.

This clonotype was detected only a few times. V usage is TRBV19 and J usage is TRBJ2-4; 8 nucleotides agree with TRBD2. CDR3 length: 15 amino acids. V was pared by 2 bases and J by 1 base, with 1 base of the junction left unmatched. The germline V gene encodes CDR1 LNHDA and CDR2 SQIVND (reference sequence). CDR3: CASSIPGGAKNIQYF. As DNA, the CDR3 is TGTGCCAGTAGTATACCGGGAGGGGCCAAAAACATTCAGTACTTC.

This CDR3 reads CASSARGNEQFF. Written as DNA, the CDR3 is TGTGCCAGCAGTGCCAGGGGCAATGAGCAGTTCTTC. This chain joins TRBV27 and TRBJ2-1; D may be TRBD1 (6 bases). CDR1 and CDR2 from the germline V gene are MNHEY and SMNVEV (reference sequence). V was clipped by 5 bases and J by 6 bases, with 8 bases between them. This CDR3 spans 12 amino acids.

This chain joins TRBV4-2 and TRBJ2-2; D not resolved. Germline loops: CDR1 LGHNA, CDR2 YNFKEQ. V gave up 4 bases and J gave up 9 bases, with 9 bases separating them. CDR3 size: 12 residues. The CDR3 DNA sequence: TGTGCCAGCAGCCCCTCGAGTCGGGAGCTGTTTTTT. Translation gives CASSPSSRELFF.

A few counts support this clonotype. The chain couples TRBV14 to TRBJ2-5, with D perhaps being TRBD1 or TRBD2 (5 bases each). The CDR3 runs 14 residues. The V gene lost 4 bases and the J gene lost 5 bases, with 14 bases spanning the gap. Germline V gene sequence: CDR1 SGHDN, CDR2 FVKESK. This CDR3 is CASSPSGQVETQYF. The CDR3 DNA follows: TGTGCCAGCAGCCCCAGCGGACAAGTTGAGACCCAGTACTTC.

The chain uses TRBV20-1 and TRBJ2-7; a weak D match, TRBD2 (5 bases). The V gene's germline CDR1 is DFQATT and CDR2 SNEGSKA (reference sequence). The CDR3 is 15 residues long. V gave up 5 bases and J gave up 0 bases, with 17 bases separating them. CDR3 nucleotide sequence: TGCAGTGCTCTGCAACGAGCGGAGATCTCCTACGAGCAGTACTTC. Residues: CSALQRAEISYEQYF.

This clonotype was seen only a few times. This chain joins TRBV6-5 and TRBJ2-3, with D tentatively TRBD1 (5 bases). From germline, CDR1 is MNHEY and CDR2 SVGAGI. V was trimmed by 2 bases and J by 6 bases, leaving 12 bases between them. This CDR3 contains 14 residues. This CDR3 is CASSYGLSGDTQYF. CDR3 in DNA: TGTGCCAGCAGTTACGGGCTATCAGGGGATACGCAGTATTTT.

The rearrangement uses TRBV6-5 and TRBJ2-5; 7 nucleotides match TRBD1. CDR3 length: 15 residues. J gave up 3 bases and V 4 bases, and 8 bases lay outside the gene matches. The germline V gene has CDR1 MNHEY and CDR2 SVGAGI. The CDR3, as DNA: TGTGCCAGCAGTTGCTACAGGGGAAGGGAAGAGACCCAGTACTTC. Protein: CASSCYRGREETQYF.

In this sample, this clonotype turned up once. The genes are TRBV27 and TRBJ2-1, with a tentative D call TRBD2 (5 bases). The J call may be faulty, since TRBJ2-7 better matches the DNA end. Germline CDR1 is MNHEY and CDR2 is SMNVEV (reference sequence). This CDR3 is 12 amino acids long. The CDR3, as DNA: TGTGCCAGCACGGACGACTACAATGAGCAGTACTTC. Protein: CASTDDYNEQYF.

This clonotype was observed a few times. The chain recombines TRBV10-3 with TRBJ1-2; the D is unclear. CDR1 is ENHRY and CDR2 is SYGVKD in the germline V gene. With 4 bases removed from V and 4 bases from J, the gap between germline ends came to 13 bases. The CDR3 runs 14 residues. The chain's CDR3 is CAISGEGLSYGYTF. For the CDR3, the DNA is TGTGCCATCAGTGGTGAGGGTTTGAGCTATGGCTACACCTTC.

This clonotype was found once. This chain joins TRBV20-1 and TRBJ2-1; tentatively, D is TRBD1 (5 bases). The V end was cut by 3 bases, the J end by 6 bases, with 15 bases between. Germline CDR1 and CDR2: DFQATT and SNEGSKA (reference sequence). The CDR3 is made up of 14 amino acids. This CDR3 reads CSASPYPQGNEQFF. The CDR3 coding sequence is TGCAGTGCTAGTCCATACCCCCAGGGCAATGAGCAGTTCTTC.

This clonotype was observed a handful of times. This chain uses TRBV27 with TRBJ2-5; 8 bases match TRBD1. Germline CDR1 and CDR2: MNHEY and SMNVEV (reference sequence). Germline trimming cut 5 bases from V and 5 bases from J; bases unmatched to any gene: 7. CDR3 length: 14 residues. The CDR3 DNA reads as TGTGCCAGCAGTCCGGGACAGGCTGGGGAGACCCAGTACTTC. It encodes CASSPGQAGETQYF.

The table lists this clonotype with a few counts. This chain connects TRBV5-6 to TRBJ2-1, with D possibly TRBD2 on 6 matching bases. The CDR3 contains 17 residues. The V end was cut by 0 bases, the J end by 0 bases, with 13 bases between. The germline CDR1 and CDR2 sequences are SGHDT and YYEEEE. The CDR3 reads CASSLEGQDYSYNEQFF. CDR3 DNA sequence: TGTGCCAGCAGCTTGGAGGGGCAGGACTACTCCTACAATGAGCAGTTCTTC.

This clonotype appeared once. The chain uses TRBV24-1 and TRBJ2-1, with 7 bases that match TRBD1. Germline V gene lookup returns CDR1 KGHDR and CDR2 SFDVKD. The V and J ends lost 5 bases and 4 bases, in that order; junction bases with no gene match: 16. The CDR3 spans 18 residues. The CDR3 nucleotides read TGTGCCACCAGTGCCAGCCCTGGGGAACAGGGGATATACAATGAGCAGTTCTTC. This sequence encodes CATSASPGEQGIYNEQFF.

This clonotype has a handful of counts. This chain connects TRBV20-1 to TRBJ1-1, with TRBD1 as a possible D gene (5 bases). Trimming cost V 4 bases and J 11 bases, with 17 bases left between them. The CDR3 contains 12 residues. Germline V lookup: CDR1 DFQATT, CDR2 SNEGSKA (reference sequence). CDR3 in amino acids: CSATQGGDYAFF. The CDR3, as DNA: TGCAGTGCTACTCAGGGTGGGGATTATGCTTTCTTT.

Many counts were recorded for this clonotype. The chain couples TRBV5-6 to TRBJ2-3; TRBD2 matches 8 bases. V was pared by 2 bases and J by 3 bases, with 5 bases of the junction left unmatched. Germline-derived CDR1 and CDR2 are SGHDT and YYEEEE. The CDR3 runs 15 residues. DNA of the CDR3: TGTGCCAGCAGCTTAGCGGGAGATCGGACAGATACGCAGTATTTT. It specifies CASSLAGDRTDTQYF.

J is TRBJ1-2 and V is TRBV20-1, with 9 bases matching TRBD1. This CDR3 is 15 amino acids long. Germline CDR1 is DFQATT and CDR2 is SNEGSKA (reference sequence). Trimming cost V 5 bases and J 2 bases; bases outside gene matches: 9. The CDR3 nucleotides are TGCAGTGCTCACGCACCGGGACAGGGCAACTATGGCTACACCTTC. It is translated as CSAHAPGQGNYGYTF.

The V call is TRBV9, the J call TRBJ1-1, with a weak D call TRBD1 (5 bases). V was shortened by 1 base and J by 0 bases, with 7 bases between the two germline ends. Germline-derived CDR1 and CDR2 are SGDLS and YYNGEE. This CDR3 spans 14 amino acids. This CDR3 is CASSVQGVNTEAFF. The DNA of the CDR3 is TGTGCCAGCAGCGTACAGGGAGTGAACACTGAAGCTTTCTTT.

This clonotype was seen only once. The CDR3 protein is CASSKGGEGRQPQHF. DNA of the CDR3: TGTGCCAGCAGTAAGGGGGGCGAAGGGAGACAGCCCCAGCATTTT. The V and J genes are TRBV6-6 and TRBJ1-5, with D perhaps matching TRBD1 (6 bases). CDR1 and CDR2 from the germline V gene are MNHNY and SVGAGI (reference sequence). The CDR3 has 15 amino acids. The V end was cut by 5 bases, the J end by 7 bases, with 18 bases between.

This clonotype has more than one count but fewer than ten. This chain uses TRBV7-2 with TRBJ1-2; D possibly corresponds to TRBD1 (5 bases). This CDR3 is built from 15 residues. V was trimmed by 1 base and J by 8 bases, leaving 17 bases between them. Germline V gene lookup returns CDR1 SGHTA and CDR2 FQGNSA. CDR3 amino acids: CASSLGAGTEIGYTF. In DNA form, the CDR3 reads TGTGCCAGCAGCTTAGGGGCAGGGACGGAGATAGGCTACACCTTC.